This TCR beta chain appears in the sequencing data of a study of shared T cell receptors in the human thymus. Trimming at V came to 0 bases and at J to 3 bases, leaving 7 bases not matched to a gene. CDR1 is MNHEY and CDR2 is SVGAGI in the germline V gene. The length of the CDR3 is 16 residues. Method: immunoSEQ multiplex PCR; TCRdb's copy keeps in-frame clones and lacks some. The repertoire includes approximately 490,000 clones, approximately 80% of them detected once, and around 0.013% sits in the top ten. These same data were also listed under a study on human thymus T cells. In that study: Biased V and J segment usage appeared in thymus and peripheral blood.

The receptor was derived from a boy younger than two with a congenital heart defect. The specimen sequenced was thymocytes. V and J are TRBV6-5 and TRBJ2-7, with 8 positions matching TRBD1. The CDR3 DNA reads as TGTGCCAGCAGTTACTCGACAGGGGCCGTTTGCTACGAGCAGTACTTC. It specifies CASSYSTGAVCYEQYF.